These T cell receptor beta chains were read from a single sample in a study of regulatory T cells in long-lasting Graves disease. TCRdb itself ran the multiplex PCR reads through MiXCR, one entry per CDR3 protein. Seen here are fewer than 550,000 distinct CDR3 sequences, 15% to 20% observed once, and the top ten hold 20% to 25%. The data also belong to a second study, concerning T cells in Graves' hyperthyroidism and ophthalmopathy.

The input for sequencing was peripheral blood mononuclear cells (PBMCs), taken at new diagnosis, from a patient treated with antithyroid drugs. The receptors shown here come from a woman aged 35-65 years with Graves disease. The CDR3 runs from the conserved cysteine through the conserved F or W. A D gene is named only where the DNA matches it firmly. Clone size is shown for a subset of rows, as once, few, many or a class of expanded clone.

abundance: NA
d_gene: NA
len: 13
v_gene: TRBV10-3
j_gene: TRBJ2-1
CDR3aa: CAIRSERINEQFF
CDR3nt: TGTGCCATCCGAAGTGAGAGGATCAATGAGCAGTTCTTC

abundance: NA
d_gene: TRBD2
len: 18
v_gene: TRBV18
j_gene: TRBJ2-7
CDR3aa: CASSPQGLAGVSSYEQYF
CDR3nt: TGTGCCAGCTCACCCCAGGGACTAGCGGGGGTCAGCTCCTACGAGCAGTACTTC

abundance: many
d_gene: NA
len: 13
v_gene: TRBV2
j_gene: TRBJ1-5
CDR3aa: CASSDGRNQPQHF
CDR3nt: TGTGCCAGCTCTGACGGTAGAAATCAGCCCCAGCATTTT

abundance: many
d_gene: NA
len: 11
v_gene: TRBV6-1
j_gene: TRBJ1-4
CDR3aa: CASATNEKLFF
CDR3nt: TGTGCCAGCGCGACTAATGAAAAACTGTTTTTT

abundance: many
d_gene: NA
len: 12
v_gene: TRBV11-3
j_gene: TRBJ2-2
CDR3aa: CASSSHAGELFF
CDR3nt: TGTGCCAGCAGCTCACACGCGGGGGAGCTGTTTTTT

abundance: many
d_gene: NA
len: 14
v_gene: TRBV12-3/TRBV12-4
j_gene: TRBJ1-2
CDR3aa: CASSPPGARYGYTF
CDR3nt: TGTGCCAGCAGTCCCCCGGGGGCGCGCTATGGCTACACCTTC

abundance: few
d_gene: TRBD1
len: 11
v_gene: TRBV10-3
j_gene: TRBJ1-1
CDR3aa: CAIRRDSEAFF
CDR3nt: TGTGCCATCAGGAGGGACAGCGAAGCTTTCTTT

abundance: NA
d_gene: TRBD1
len: 16
v_gene: TRBV12-3/TRBV12-4
j_gene: TRBJ1-3
CDR3aa: CASSFGDSFSGNTIYF
CDR3nt: TGTGCCAGCAGTTTCGGGGACAGCTTCTCTGGAAACACCATATATTTT

abundance: few
d_gene: NA
len: 16
v_gene: TRBV12-3/TRBV12-4
j_gene: TRBJ2-7
CDR3aa: CASSLQGGGGLSEQYF
CDR3nt: TGTGCCAGCAGTTTACAGGGGGGCGGGGGGTTGAGCGAGCAGTACTTC

abundance: NA
d_gene: NA
len: 22
v_gene: TRBV11-2
j_gene: TRBJ2-7
CDR3aa: CASSLGRRIGENIKLGTYEQYF
CDR3nt: TGTGCCAGCAGCTTAGGTCGGCGGATAGGCGAAAACATAAAGTTGGGCACCTACGAGCAGTACTTC